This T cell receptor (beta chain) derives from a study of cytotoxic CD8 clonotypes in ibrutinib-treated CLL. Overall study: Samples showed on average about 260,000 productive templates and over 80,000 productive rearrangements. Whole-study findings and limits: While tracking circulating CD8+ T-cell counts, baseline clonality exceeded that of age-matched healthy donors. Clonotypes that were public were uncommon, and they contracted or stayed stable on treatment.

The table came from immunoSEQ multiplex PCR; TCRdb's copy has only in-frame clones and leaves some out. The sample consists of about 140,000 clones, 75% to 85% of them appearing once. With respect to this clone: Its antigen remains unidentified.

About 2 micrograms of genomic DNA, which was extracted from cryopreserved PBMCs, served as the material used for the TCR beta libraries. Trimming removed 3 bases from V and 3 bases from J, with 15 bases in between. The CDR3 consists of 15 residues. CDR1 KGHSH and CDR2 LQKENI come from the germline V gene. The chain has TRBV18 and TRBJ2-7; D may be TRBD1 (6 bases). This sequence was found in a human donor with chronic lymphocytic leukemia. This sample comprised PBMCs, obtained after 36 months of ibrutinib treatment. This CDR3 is CASSPRRKTGYEQYF. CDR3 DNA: TGTGCCAGCTCACCTCGACGGAAGACAGGCTACGAGCAGTACTTC. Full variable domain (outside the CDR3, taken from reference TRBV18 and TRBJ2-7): NAGVMQNPRHLVRRRGQEARLRCSPMKGHSHVYWYRQLPEEGLKFMVYLQKENIIDESGMPKERFSAEFPKEGPSILRIQQVVRGDSAAYFCASSPRRKTGYEQYFGPGTRLTVT.